This T cell receptor (beta chain) was recovered during a study of response to subunit inactivated influenza vaccine (dated by TCRdb to 2016 to 2019). Describing the broader study: Deep quantitative profiling of the T cell receptor repertoire was used in the study to follow responses to a trivalent subunit inactivated influenza vaccine.

The method was RT-PCR. TCRdb records Illumina HiSeq 2500 as the sequencer. Using fastp trimming at Q25 and MiXCR clonotype assembly, TCRdb reanalyzed the public sequencing data and kept in-frame beta chains. Entries are consolidated by CDR3 protein sequence, retaining the most common genes and DNA. This sample holds approximately 730,000 distinct CDR3 sequences; 14% were observed only once. Of the sample, 6.5% to 8.5% falls within the top ten clones. Paper-wide results and their limitations: It was suggested by the authors that each seasonal influenza vaccination may recruit only a limited number of new T cells.

About this clonotype: This receptor's antigen is unknown. Per-nucleotide qualities are absent, and no much larger clonotype sits a single base away.

Per the germline V gene (reference sequence), DFQATT is the CDR1 and SNEGSKA is the CDR2. From the cysteine up to the phenylalanine, the CDR3 has a length of 15 residues. Only CDR3 DNA remains: 45 bases, in frame from the first base. The junction carries 12 bases between V and J, which are trimmed by 2 bases and 1 base respectively. The source is a man in his fifties who received an inactivated influenza vaccine. Donor details come from another sample of the same person, matched by shared clones. The sequence links TRBV20-1 to TRBJ2-1; TRBD2 is possibly the D segment (7 matching bases). Material: PBMCs from blood, obtained around two weeks before vaccination. The CDR3 loop reads CSARRGARSYNEQFF. The sequence in DNA is TGCAGTGCTAGACGGGGGGCGCGGTCCTACAATGAGCAGTTCTTC.